Presented here are 4 T cell receptor beta chains from one specimen sequenced in a study of cytomegalovirus exposure and HLA in healthy donors. Amplification used 60 Vbeta primers and 13 Jbeta primers. Only in-frame clones appear in the TCRdb table, and some are missing; sequencing was by immunoSEQ multiplex PCR. The data show 53,000 or so clones, with under 80% seen just once and roughly 7.1% held by the top ten. Material: PBMCs. These receptors were obtained from a man under 40 in good health and CMV-seropositive.

A few counts support this clone. CDR3 DNA sequence: TGTGCCAGCACTCAACGACACCGCCAAGAGACCCAGTACTTC. Amino acids: CASTQRHRQETQYF. This rearrangement joins TRBV2 to TRBJ2-5; D is uncertain. The V gene lost 7 bases and the J gene lost 1 base, with 13 bases spanning the gap. CDR1 is SNHLY and CDR2 is FYNNEI in the germline V gene. This CDR3 is built from 14 residues.

The chain uses TRBV28 and TRBJ2-1, with 9 bases matching TRBD2. After removal of 10 bases from V and 7 bases from J, the junction contained 11 bases not matched to a gene. The germline gives CDR1 MDHEN, CDR2 SYDVKM. The CDR3 is made up of 14 amino acids. The CDR3: CATGAGGPSNEQFF. CDR3 DNA sequence: TGTGCCACCGGGGCGGGGGGGCCTTCGAATGAGCAGTTCTTC.

This clone showed up just a few times. The chain joins TRBV6-1 to TRBJ1-1; D ambiguous. Germline assignment: CDR1 MNHNS and CDR2 SASEGT. The CDR3 contains 13 residues. Trimming took 6 bases from V and 1 from J, leaving 9 bases between them. Here the CDR3 DNA reads TGTGCCAGCAGCGCGACTGAGAACACTGAAGCTTTCTTT. This translates into CASSATENTEAFF.

In this sample, this clone turned up a few times. The CDR3 here is CASSFAGGYYGYTF. The DNA of the CDR3 is TGCGCCAGCAGCTTCGCGGGCGGCTACTATGGCTACACCTTC. The gene calls are TRBV5-1 and TRBJ1-2; D is ambiguous. Trimming stripped 2 bases from V and 3 bases from J, with 11 bases between. This CDR3 is 14 amino acids long. Per germline, CDR1 SGHRS and CDR2 YFSETQ.